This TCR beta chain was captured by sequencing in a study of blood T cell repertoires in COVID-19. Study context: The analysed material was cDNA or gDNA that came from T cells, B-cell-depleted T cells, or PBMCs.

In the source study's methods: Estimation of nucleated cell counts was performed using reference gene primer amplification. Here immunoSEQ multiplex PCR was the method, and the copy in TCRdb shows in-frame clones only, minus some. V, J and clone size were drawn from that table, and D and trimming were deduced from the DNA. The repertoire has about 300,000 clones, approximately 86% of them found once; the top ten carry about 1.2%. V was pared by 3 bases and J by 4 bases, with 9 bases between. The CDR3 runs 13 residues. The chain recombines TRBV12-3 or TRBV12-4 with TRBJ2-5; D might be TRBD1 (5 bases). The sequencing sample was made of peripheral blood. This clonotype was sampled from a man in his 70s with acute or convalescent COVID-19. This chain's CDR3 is CASSLGRAETQYF. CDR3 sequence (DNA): TGTGCCAGCAGTTTGGGCAGGGCAGAGACCCAGTACTTC.